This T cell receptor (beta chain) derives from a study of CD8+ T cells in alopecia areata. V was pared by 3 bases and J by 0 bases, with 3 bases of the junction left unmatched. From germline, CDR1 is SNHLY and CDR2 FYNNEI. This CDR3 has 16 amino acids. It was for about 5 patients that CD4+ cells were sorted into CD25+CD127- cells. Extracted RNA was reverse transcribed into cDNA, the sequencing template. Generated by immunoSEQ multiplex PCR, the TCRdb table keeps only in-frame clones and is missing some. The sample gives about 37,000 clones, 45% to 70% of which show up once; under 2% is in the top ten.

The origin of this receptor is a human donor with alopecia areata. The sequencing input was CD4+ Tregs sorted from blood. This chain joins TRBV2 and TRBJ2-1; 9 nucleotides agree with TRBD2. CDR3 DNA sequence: TGTGCCAGCAGTGATAATAGCGGGAGCTCCTACAATGAGCAGTTCTTC. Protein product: CASSDNSGSSYNEQFF.